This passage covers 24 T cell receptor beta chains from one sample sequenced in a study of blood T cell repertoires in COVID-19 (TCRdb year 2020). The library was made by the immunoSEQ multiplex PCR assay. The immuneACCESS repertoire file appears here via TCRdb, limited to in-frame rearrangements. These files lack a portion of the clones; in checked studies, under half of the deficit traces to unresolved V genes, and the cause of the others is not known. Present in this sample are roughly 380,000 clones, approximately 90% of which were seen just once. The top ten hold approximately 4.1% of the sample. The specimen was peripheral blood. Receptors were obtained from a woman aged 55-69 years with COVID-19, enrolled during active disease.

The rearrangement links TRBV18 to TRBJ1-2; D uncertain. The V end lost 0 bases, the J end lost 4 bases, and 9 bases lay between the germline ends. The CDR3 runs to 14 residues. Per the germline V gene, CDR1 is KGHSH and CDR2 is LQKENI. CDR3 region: CASSPPGITYGYTF. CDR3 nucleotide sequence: TGTGCCAGCTCACCACCGGGCATAACCTATGGCTACACCTTC. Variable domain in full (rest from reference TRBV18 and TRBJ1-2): NAGVMQNPRHLVRRRGQEARLRCSPMKGHSHVYWYRQLPEEGLKFMVYLQKENIIDESGMPKERFSAEFPKEGPSILRIQQVVRGDSAAYFCASSPPGITYGYTFGSGTRLTVV.

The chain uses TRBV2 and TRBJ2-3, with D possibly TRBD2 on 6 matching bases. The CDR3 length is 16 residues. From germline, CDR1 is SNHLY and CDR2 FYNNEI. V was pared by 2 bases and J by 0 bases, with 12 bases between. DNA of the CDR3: TGTGCCAGCAGTGAATATGGGGGGATTAGCACAGATACGCAGTATTTT. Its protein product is CASSEYGGISTDTQYF.

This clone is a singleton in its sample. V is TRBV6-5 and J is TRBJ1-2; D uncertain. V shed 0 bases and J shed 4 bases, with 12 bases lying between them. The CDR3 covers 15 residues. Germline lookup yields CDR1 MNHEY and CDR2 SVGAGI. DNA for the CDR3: TGTGCCAGCAGTTACTCGGGAGACCGACTCTATGGCTACACCTTC. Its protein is CASSYSGDRLYGYTF.

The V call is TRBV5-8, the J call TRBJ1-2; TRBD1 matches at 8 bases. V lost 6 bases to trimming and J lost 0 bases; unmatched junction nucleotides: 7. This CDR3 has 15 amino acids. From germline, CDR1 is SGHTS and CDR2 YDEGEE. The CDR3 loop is CASTSGTGSNYGYTF. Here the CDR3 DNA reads TGTGCCAGCACCTCGGGGACAGGCTCTAACTATGGCTACACCTTC.

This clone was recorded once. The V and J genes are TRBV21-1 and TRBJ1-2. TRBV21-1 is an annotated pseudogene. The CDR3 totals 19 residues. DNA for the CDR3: TGTGCCAGCAGCAAAGTTAAATTCGGGGGGGACTGGAATGGAAAGGGCTACACCTTC. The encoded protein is CASSKVKFGGDWNGKGYTF.

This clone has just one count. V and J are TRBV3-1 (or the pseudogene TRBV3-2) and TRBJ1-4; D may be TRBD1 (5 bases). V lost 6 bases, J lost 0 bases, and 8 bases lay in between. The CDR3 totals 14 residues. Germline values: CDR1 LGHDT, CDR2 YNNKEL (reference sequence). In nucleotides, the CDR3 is TGTGCCAGCAGGCGGGGACCAACTAATGAAAAACTGTTTTTT. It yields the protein CASRRGPTNEKLFF.

The CDR3 nucleotides are TGCGCCAGCAGCCCCCCGGGGTACTCCTACAATGAGCAGTTCTTC. Its translation is CASSPPGYSYNEQFF. This chain uses TRBV5-1 with TRBJ2-1; weak D call: TRBD2 (5 bases). Germline-derived CDR1 and CDR2 are SGHRS and YFSETQ. The CDR3 totals 15 residues. V was cut by 4 bases and J by 0 bases, with 11 bases left in between.

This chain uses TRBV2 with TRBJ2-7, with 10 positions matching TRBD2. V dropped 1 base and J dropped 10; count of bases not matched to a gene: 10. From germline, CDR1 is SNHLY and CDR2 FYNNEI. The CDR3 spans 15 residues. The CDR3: CASSEGASGGGRQYF. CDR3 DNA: TGTGCCAGCAGTGAAGGGGCTAGCGGGGGCGGGAGACAGTACTTC.

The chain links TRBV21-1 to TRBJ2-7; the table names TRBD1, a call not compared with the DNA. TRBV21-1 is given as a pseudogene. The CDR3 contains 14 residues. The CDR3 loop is CASSISGTPNEQYF. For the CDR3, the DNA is TGTGCCAGCAGCATTTCAGGAACCCCTAACGAGCAGTACTTC.

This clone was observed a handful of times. CDR3 DNA: TGTGCCAGCAGCGCTAGCGGGGGGACCCTCGAGCAGTACTTC. Translation: CASSASGGTLEQYF. This chain links TRBV6-5 with TRBJ2-7; 11 bases are a match to TRBD2. CDR1 and CDR2 from the germline V gene are MNHEY and SVGAGI. J gave up 6 bases and V 6 bases, and 7 bases lay outside the gene matches. The CDR3 is 14 residues long.

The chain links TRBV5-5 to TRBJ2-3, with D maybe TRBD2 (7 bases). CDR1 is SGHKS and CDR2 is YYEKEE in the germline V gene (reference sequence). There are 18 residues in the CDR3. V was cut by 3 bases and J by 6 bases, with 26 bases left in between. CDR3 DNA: TGTGCCAGCAGCTCCACCCCCGTCGTGGGGGGGGCCTGGGATACGCAGTATTTT. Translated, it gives CASSSTPVVGGAWDTQYF.

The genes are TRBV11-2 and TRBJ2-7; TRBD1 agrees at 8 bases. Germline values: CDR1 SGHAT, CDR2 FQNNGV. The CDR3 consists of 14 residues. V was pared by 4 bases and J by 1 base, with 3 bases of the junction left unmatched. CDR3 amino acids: CASSSGQGSYEQYF. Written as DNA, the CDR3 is TGTGCCAGCAGCTCCGGACAGGGATCCTACGAGCAGTACTTC.

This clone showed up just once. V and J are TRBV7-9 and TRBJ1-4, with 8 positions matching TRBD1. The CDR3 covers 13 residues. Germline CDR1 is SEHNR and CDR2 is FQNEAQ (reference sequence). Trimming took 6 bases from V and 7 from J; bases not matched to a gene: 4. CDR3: CASSGTGTEKLFF. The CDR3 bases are TGTGCCAGCAGTGGGACAGGTACTGAAAAACTGTTTTTT.

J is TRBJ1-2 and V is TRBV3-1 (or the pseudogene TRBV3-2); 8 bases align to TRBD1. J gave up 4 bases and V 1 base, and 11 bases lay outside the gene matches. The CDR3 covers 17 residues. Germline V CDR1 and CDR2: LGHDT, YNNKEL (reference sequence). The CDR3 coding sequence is TGTGCCAGCAGCCAAGTAGGGTGGGGGACAGGACGCTATGGCTACACCTTC. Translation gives CASSQVGWGTGRYGYTF.

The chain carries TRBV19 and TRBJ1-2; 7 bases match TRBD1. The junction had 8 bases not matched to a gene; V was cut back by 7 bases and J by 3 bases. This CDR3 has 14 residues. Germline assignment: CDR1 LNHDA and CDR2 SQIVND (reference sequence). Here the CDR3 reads CASTEQGVHYGYTF. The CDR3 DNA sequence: TGTGCCAGTACGGAGCAGGGGGTGCACTATGGCTACACCTTC.

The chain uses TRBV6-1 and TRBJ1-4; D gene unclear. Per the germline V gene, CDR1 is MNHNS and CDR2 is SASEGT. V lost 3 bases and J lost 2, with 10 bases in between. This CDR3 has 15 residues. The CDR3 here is CASSEPAGTNEKLFF. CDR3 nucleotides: TGTGCCAGCAGTGAGCCGGCGGGGACTAATGAAAAACTGTTTTTT.

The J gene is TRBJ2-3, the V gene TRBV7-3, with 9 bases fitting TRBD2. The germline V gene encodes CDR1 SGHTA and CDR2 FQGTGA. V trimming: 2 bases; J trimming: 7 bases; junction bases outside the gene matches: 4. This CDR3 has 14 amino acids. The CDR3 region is CASSLAGGPNTQYF. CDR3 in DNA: TGTGCCAGCAGCTTAGCGGGGGGGCCCAATACGCAGTATTTT.

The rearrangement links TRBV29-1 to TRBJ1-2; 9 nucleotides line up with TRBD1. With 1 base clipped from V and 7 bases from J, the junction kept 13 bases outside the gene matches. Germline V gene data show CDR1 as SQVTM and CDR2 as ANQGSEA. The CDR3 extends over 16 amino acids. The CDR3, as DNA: TGCAGCGTTGAAGCGGGACAGGGTCAACATTTTGTTGGCTACACCTTC. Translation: CSVEAGQGQHFVGYTF.

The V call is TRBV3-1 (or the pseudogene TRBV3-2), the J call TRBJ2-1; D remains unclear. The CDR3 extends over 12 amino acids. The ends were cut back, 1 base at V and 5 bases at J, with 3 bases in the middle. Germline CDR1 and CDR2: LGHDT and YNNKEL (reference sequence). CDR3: CASSQVDNEQFF. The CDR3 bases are TGTGCCAGCAGCCAAGTCGACAATGAGCAGTTCTTC.

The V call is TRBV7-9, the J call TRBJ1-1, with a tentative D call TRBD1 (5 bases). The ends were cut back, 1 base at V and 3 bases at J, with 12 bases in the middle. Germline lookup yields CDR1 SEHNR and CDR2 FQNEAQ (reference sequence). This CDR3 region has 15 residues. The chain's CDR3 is CASSLEMGPDTEAFF. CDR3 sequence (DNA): TGTGCCAGCAGCTTAGAGATGGGGCCGGACACTGAAGCTTTCTTT.

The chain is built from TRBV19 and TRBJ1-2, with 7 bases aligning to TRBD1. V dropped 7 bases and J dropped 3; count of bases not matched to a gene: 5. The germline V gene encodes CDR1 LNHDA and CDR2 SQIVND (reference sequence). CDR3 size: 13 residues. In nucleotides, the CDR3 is TGTGCCAGTACCCCGGGACAGTACTATGGCTACACCTTC. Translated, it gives CASTPGQYYGYTF.

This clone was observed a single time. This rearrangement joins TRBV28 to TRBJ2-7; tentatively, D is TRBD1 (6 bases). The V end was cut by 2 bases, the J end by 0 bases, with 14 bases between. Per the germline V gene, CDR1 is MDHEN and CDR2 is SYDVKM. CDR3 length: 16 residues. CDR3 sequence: CASSLNPDRSSYEQYF. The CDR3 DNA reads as TGTGCCAGCAGTTTAAACCCCGACAGGAGCTCCTACGAGCAGTACTTC. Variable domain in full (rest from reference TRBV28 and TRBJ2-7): DVKVTQSSRYLVKRTGEKVFLECVQDMDHENMFWYRQDPGLGLRLIYFSYDVKMKEKGDIPEGYSVSREKKERFSLILESASTNQTSMYLCASSLNPDRSSYEQYFGPGTRLTVT.

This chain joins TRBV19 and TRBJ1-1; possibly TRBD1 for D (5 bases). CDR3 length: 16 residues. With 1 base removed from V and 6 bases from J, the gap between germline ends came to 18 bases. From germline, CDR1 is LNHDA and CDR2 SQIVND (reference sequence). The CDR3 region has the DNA TGTGCCAGTAGTATAGCCGGGGGACTCCCGTTCGCTGAAGCTTTCTTT. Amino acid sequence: CASSIAGGLPFAEAFF.

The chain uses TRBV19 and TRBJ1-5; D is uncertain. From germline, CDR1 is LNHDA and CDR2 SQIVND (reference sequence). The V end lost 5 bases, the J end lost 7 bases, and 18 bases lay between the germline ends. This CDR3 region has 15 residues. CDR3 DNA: TGTGCCAGTAGTCCGGATCGAGGGATGGGGCAGCCCCAGCATTTT. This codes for CASSPDRGMGQPQHF.